Following are 3 T cell receptor beta chains from one sample sequenced in a study of cytomegalovirus exposure and HLA in healthy donors. Amplification used 60 Vbeta primers and 13 Jbeta primers. The method was immunoSEQ multiplex PCR; TCRdb's version includes in-frame clones alone and lacks a portion of them. The sample lists approximately 80,000 clones; under 85% were seen once. Sequencing was done on a sample of PBMCs. These receptor sequences come from a woman aged 40 to 55 in good health and CMV-seropositive.

The V call is TRBV9, the J call TRBJ2-7; TRBD1 agrees at 9 bases. CDR3 length: 15 residues. Germline lookup yields CDR1 SGDLS and CDR2 YYNGEE. V gave up 0 bases and J gave up 4 bases; unmatched junction bases: 5. DNA for the CDR3: TGTGCCAGCAGCGTAGACGGGACAGGGTTTTACGAGCAGTACTTC. Encoded protein: CASSVDGTGFYEQYF. Variable domain in full (rest from reference TRBV9 and TRBJ2-7): DSGVTQTPKHLITATGQRVTLRCSPRSGDLSVYWYQQSLDQGLQFLIQYYNGEERAKGNILERFSAQQFPDLHSELNLSSLELGDSALYFCASSVDGTGFYEQYFGPGTRLTVT.

The chain recombines TRBV6-5 with TRBJ1-1; possible D gene TRBD1, 5 bases. Trimming pared 0 bases from V and 1 base from J, leaving 9 bases between. The CDR3 is 15 amino acids. The germline gives CDR1 MNHEY, CDR2 SVGAGI. This CDR3 reads CASSYSWQGNTEAFF. CDR3 DNA: TGTGCCAGCAGTTACTCGTGGCAGGGGAACACTGAAGCTTTCTTT.

The gene calls are TRBV14 and TRBJ1-1; no clear D gene. Germline V gives CDR1 SGHDN, CDR2 FVKESK. The CDR3 is made up of 14 amino acids. The V and J ends lost 3 bases and 7 bases respectively, with 15 bases between them. CDR3 nucleotide sequence: TGTGCCAGCAGCCAGCTACTGCCTGCTGGTGAAGCTTTCTTT. The encoded protein is CASSQLLPAGEAFF.